These 19 T cell receptor beta chains were sequenced from one sample in a study of blood T cell repertoires in COVID-19. Repertoires were generated with immunoSEQ multiplex PCR, while TCRdb's copy carries only in-frame clones and drops some. The table includes around 92,000 clones, approximately 79% detected once. Specimen: peripheral blood. The source of these receptors is a man between 65 and 85 years old with COVID-19, enrolled during active disease.

This clone was recorded a few times. The chain is built from TRBV7-3 and TRBJ2-3, with 9 nucleotides matching TRBD2. Trimming took 2 bases from V and 0 from J; bases not matched to a gene: 9. The germline gives CDR1 SGHTA, CDR2 FQGTGA. The CDR3 length is 18 residues. The CDR3 region is CASSLGLAGRISTDTQYF. In nucleotides, the CDR3 is TGTGCCAGCAGCTTAGGGCTAGCGGGAAGGATTAGCACAGATACGCAGTATTTT.

This chain joins TRBV29-1 and TRBJ1-4; 7 bases agree with TRBD1. CDR3 length equals 13 residues. Germline values: CDR1 SQVTM, CDR2 ANQGSEA. V shed 6 bases, J shed 3 bases, and the junction held 4 bases outside the gene matches. CDR3 amino acids: CSVRQGPNEKLFF. DNA for the CDR3: TGCAGCGTAAGACAGGGTCCTAATGAAAAACTGTTTTTT.

The chain links TRBV28 to TRBJ1-5; a weak D match, TRBD1 (5 bases). Germline V gives CDR1 MDHEN, CDR2 SYDVKM. V shed 7 bases and J shed 0 bases, with 10 bases lying between them. The length of the CDR3 is 14 residues. CDR3 bases: TGTGCCAGCATTTCAGGGAATAGCAATCAGCCCCAGCATTTT. The encoded protein is CASISGNSNQPQHF.

This clone was seen a few times. The rearrangement uses TRBV6-5 and TRBJ1-1; 8 bases are shared with TRBD1. Germline values: CDR1 MNHEY, CDR2 SVGAGI. The CDR3 has 15 amino acids. The V and J ends lost 6 bases and 1 base, in that order; junction bases with no gene match: 7. CDR3 bases: TGTGCCAGCAGCCCGACCGGGACAGGGAACACTGAAGCTTTCTTT. Encoded protein: CASSPTGTGNTEAFF.

The chain joins TRBV7-9 to TRBJ1-4, with D hard to call. The CDR3 is made up of 13 amino acids. Between the trimmed V and J ends, which lost 5 bases and 4 bases, there was a span of 8 bases. Germline V gene lookup returns CDR1 SEHNR and CDR2 FQNEAQ (reference sequence). CDR3 residues: CASSLYSNEKLFF. Written as DNA, the CDR3 is TGTGCCAGCAGCCTATACAGTAATGAAAAACTGTTTTTT.

The chain has TRBV28 and TRBJ2-7; TRBD2 aligns across 11 bases. V gave up 2 bases and J gave up 6 bases; unmatched junction bases: 6. This CDR3 comprises 15 residues. Germline CDR1 MDHEN, CDR2 SYDVKM. The CDR3 loop reads CASSLPLAGGSEQYF. The CDR3 nucleotides read TGTGCCAGCAGTTTACCTCTAGCGGGAGGCTCCGAGCAGTACTTC.

The chain uses TRBV6-4 and TRBJ2-1, with 13 bases fitting TRBD2. The CDR3 length is 15 residues. The junction had 7 bases not matched to a gene; V was cut back by 8 bases and J by 6 bases. CDR1 MRHNA and CDR2 SNTAGT come from the germline V gene. As DNA, the CDR3 is TGTGCCAGCGGCCTAGGGACTAGCGGGACCAATGAGCAGTTCTTC. Protein: CASGLGTSGTNEQFF.

This clone was recorded only once. The rearrangement uses TRBV18 and TRBJ1-1; TRBD1 agrees at 7 bases. V gave up 3 bases and J gave up 11 bases; unmatched junction bases: 15. Germline V gene data show CDR1 as KGHSH and CDR2 as LQKENI. The CDR3 consists of 15 residues. DNA of the CDR3: TGTGCCAGCTCACCGAATTTAAGGGACAGCCAGGAGGCTTTCTTT. It is translated as CASSPNLRDSQEAFF.

The genes are TRBV3-1 (or the pseudogene TRBV3-2) and TRBJ1-2; D gene ambiguous. Trimming stripped 4 bases from V and 8 bases from J, with 14 bases between. There are 13 residues in the CDR3. Germline assignment: CDR1 LGHDT and CDR2 YNNKEL (reference sequence). CDR3 coding DNA: TGTGCCAGCAGCCGTCCCGGGAGAGAGGGCTACACCTTC. It encodes CASSRPGREGYTF.

The CDR3 nucleotides read TGTGCCAGCAGTTTAGGGGGACTCGGGGCCGATACGCAGTATTTT. As protein: CASSLGGLGADTQYF. The chain links TRBV28 to TRBJ2-3, with a weak D call TRBD2 (6 bases). V lost 2 bases and J 6 bases, leaving 15 bases between the germline ends. The CDR3 has 15 amino acids. The germline V gene encodes CDR1 MDHEN and CDR2 SYDVKM.

This rearrangement joins TRBV2 to TRBJ2-7; D might be TRBD2 (6 bases). V was shortened by 6 bases and J by 4 bases, with 16 bases between the two germline ends. From germline, CDR1 is SNHLY and CDR2 FYNNEI. The CDR3 consists of 14 residues. In DNA, the CDR3 is TGTGCCAGCAGGTCGCAGGGCGGAGGGTACGAGCAGTACTTC. Its translation is CASRSQGGGYEQYF.

Note on this clone: Sequence at one end of the junction differs from germline and may be a read error. The V gene is TRBV28, the J gene TRBJ1-6; 7 nucleotides align to TRBD1. Germline values: CDR1 MDHEN, CDR2 SYDVKM. The CDR3 is 18 amino acids. CDR3 region: CANSSSRDPRGYNSPLHF. DNA for the CDR3: TGTGCCAACAGTTCCTCCCGGGACCCCAGGGGGTATAATTCACCCCTCCACTTT. Filled out from reference TRBV28 and TRBJ1-6, the complete variable domain reads DVKVTQSSRYLVKRTGEKVFLECVQDMDHENMFWYRQDPGLGLRLIYFSYDVKMKEKGDIPEGYSVSREKKERFSLILESASTNQTSMYLCANSSSRDPRGYNSPLHFGNGTRLTVT.

The chain joins TRBV30 to TRBJ1-1; the D gene is possibly TRBD1 (5 bases). The CDR3 spans 12 residues. Trimming took off 5 bases at V and 6 bases at J, with 13 bases between the two ends. In germline, CDR1 is GTSNPN, CDR2 SVGIG (reference sequence). The CDR3 bases are TGTGCCTGGGAGCGGGGGATTGCTGAAGCTTTCTTT. This codes for CAWERGIAEAFF.

The V gene is TRBV5-6, the J gene TRBJ2-1, with TRBD2 matching 8 bases. Germline CDR1 is SGHDT and CDR2 is YYEEEE. This CDR3 spans 14 amino acids. The V segment lost 5 bases and the J segment 14 bases; nucleotides outside the gene matches: 15. CDR3 protein: CASRPLAGGGVEFF. DNA for the CDR3: TGTGCCAGCAGGCCCCTGGCGGGGGGAGGGGTCGAGTTCTTC. Complete variable domain (other parts from reference TRBV5-6 and TRBJ2-1): DAGVTQSPTHLIKTRGQQVTLRCSPKSGHDTVSWYQQALGQGPQFIFQYYEEEERQRGNFPDRFSGHQFPNYSSELNVNALLLGDSALYLCASRPLAGGGVEFFGPGTRLTVL.

V and J are TRBV6-5 and TRBJ1-1, with 9 bases identical to TRBD1. CDR3 length: 15 amino acids. The germline CDR1 and CDR2 sequences are MNHEY and SVGAGI. J was trimmed by 3 bases and V by 6 bases; bases with no gene match: 8. Written as DNA, the CDR3 is TGTGCCAGCAGACGGGACAGGGTCCTTGACACTGAAGCTTTCTTT. Amino acid sequence: CASRRDRVLDTEAFF.

The V call is TRBV30, the J call TRBJ1-3, with a tentative D call TRBD1 (5 bases). V was cut by 0 bases and J by 4 bases, with 10 bases left in between. CDR3 size: 14 residues. Germline lookup yields CDR1 GTSNPN and CDR2 SVGIG (reference sequence). The DNA for the CDR3 is TGTGCCTGGAGTGTTTCAGGGCGCGGAAACACCATATATTTT. Translating gives CAWSVSGRGNTIYF.

In this sample, this clone turned up once. The gene calls are TRBV14 and TRBJ2-3, with 7 bases identical to TRBD2. Germline V gene data show CDR1 as SGHDN and CDR2 as FVKESK. Trimming at V came to 1 base and at J to 4 bases, leaving 8 bases not matched to a gene. The CDR3 runs to 16 residues. The CDR3 is CASSQARGDYADTQYF. The CDR3 DNA sequence: TGTGCCAGCAGCCAAGCGAGAGGGGACTATGCAGATACGCAGTATTTT. Complete variable domain (other parts from reference TRBV14 and TRBJ2-3): EAGVTQFPSHSVIEKGQTVTLRCDPISGHDNLYWYRRVMGKEIKFLLHFVKESKQDESGMPNNRFLAERTGGTYSTLKVQPAELEDSGVYFCASSQARGDYADTQYFGPGTRLTVL.

This chain connects TRBV5-4 to TRBJ2-2; 7 nucleotides agree with TRBD2. Germline V CDR1 and CDR2: SGHNT, YYREEE (reference sequence). J gave up 4 bases and V 2 bases, and 14 bases lay outside the gene matches. CDR3 length: 18 amino acids. The chain's CDR3 is CASSFPSAPGTTTGELFF. DNA for the CDR3: TGTGCCAGCAGCTTCCCTTCCGCCCCCGGGACTACCACCGGGGAGCTGTTTTTT. Using reference TRBV5-4 and TRBJ2-2 for the parts outside the CDR3, the full variable domain is ETGVTQSPTHLIKTRGQQVTLRCSSQSGHNTVSWYQQALGQGPQFIFQYYREEENGRGNFPPRFSGLQFPNYSSELNVNALELDDSALYLCASSFPSAPGTTTGELFFGEGSRLTVL.

The chain recombines TRBV28 with TRBJ2-7; no clear D. CDR1 is MDHEN and CDR2 is SYDVKM in the germline V gene. V lost 6 bases and J lost 1, with 19 bases in between. CDR3 length: 16 residues. The chain's CDR3 is CASRTLITANSYEQYF. The CDR3 DNA reads TGTGCCAGCAGAACCCTTATAACAGCCAATTCCTACGAGCAGTACTTC.